Below are 28 T cell receptor beta chains sequenced from a single sample in a study of early T cells in non-severe SARS-CoV-2 infection. TCRdb re-derived calls from the 5' RACE reads in MiXCR, one entry per CDR3 protein. Of about 36,000 distinct CDR3 sequences in the sample, 6.8% were seen once. The input for sequencing was whole blood, taken at baseline. Every receptor here comes from an adult who was a healthcare worker with PCR-confirmed SARS-CoV-2 infection or an uninfected control (not recorded which).

The sample holds many counts of this clonotype. The chain is built from TRBV20-1 and TRBJ2-5, with a weak D call TRBD2 (5 bases). There are 12 residues in the CDR3. The V gene's germline CDR1 is DFQATT and CDR2 SNEGSKA (reference sequence). V dropped 4 bases and J dropped 4 bases, with 10 bases sitting between them. The CDR3 here is CSATTRSETQYF. CDR3 DNA sequence: TGCAGTGCTACAACTAGGTCAGAGACCCAGTACTTC.

This clonotype appeared a few times. V usage is TRBV10-3 and J usage is TRBJ2-3; unclear D gene. Germline lookup yields CDR1 ENHRY and CDR2 SYGVKD. Trimming stripped 8 bases from V and 3 bases from J, with 15 bases between. This CDR3 comprises 14 residues. The CDR3 loop reads CAIHGPSGTDTQYF. The CDR3 DNA reads TGTGCCATCCACGGCCCTAGTGGGACAGATACGCAGTATTTT.

Many counts were recorded for this clonotype. V gene TRBV7-2 combines with J gene TRBJ2-5, with unresolved D. The CDR3 has 14 residues. CDR1 SGHTA and CDR2 FQGNSA come from the germline V gene. The V end lost 5 bases, the J end lost 3 bases, and 13 bases lay between the germline ends. CDR3 sequence reads: CASSPPPQEETQYF. For the CDR3, the DNA is TGTGCCAGCAGCCCCCCCCCGCAGGAAGAGACCCAGTACTTC.

The chain recombines TRBV5-1 with TRBJ2-1; tentatively, D is TRBD2 (5 bases). CDR1 and CDR2 from the germline V gene are SGHRS and YFSETQ. This CDR3 is built from 15 residues. V gave up 0 bases and J gave up 4 bases, with 11 bases separating them. The CDR3 sequence is CASSLESSPYNEQFF. DNA of the CDR3: TGCGCCAGCAGCTTGGAGTCTAGCCCTTACAATGAGCAGTTCTTC.

This clonotype was counted a few times. The V gene is TRBV4-1, the J gene TRBJ2-3, with TRBD2 matching over 7 bases. The V gene end was trimmed by 1 base and the J gene end by 6 bases; junction bases not matched to a gene: 10. This CDR3 contains 16 residues. CDR1 MGHRA and CDR2 YSYEKL come from the germline V gene. CDR3 sequence: CASSQVLRERGDTQYF. The DNA of the CDR3 is TGCGCCAGCAGCCAAGTTCTGCGGGAGCGAGGGGATACGCAGTATTTT.

As to this clonotype: The junction differs from germline at one of its ends, possibly a read error. V usage is TRBV30 and J usage is TRBJ2-7, with D uncertain. Germline V gives CDR1 GTSNPN, CDR2 SVGIG (reference sequence). The CDR3 length is 15 residues. CDR3 bases: TGTGCCTGGAGTGTTGAATGGGTCCACACGTCGGAGCTCTTTTTC. It encodes CAWSVEWVHTSELFF.

CDR3: CATKRGLAEKLFF. The CDR3 DNA reads as TGTGCCACCAAGAGGGGACTCGCAGAGAAACTGTTTTTT. The rearrangement links TRBV12-3 or TRBV12-4 to TRBJ1-4, with a weak D call TRBD1 (5 bases). V was cut by 10 bases and J by 11 bases, with 20 bases left in between. The CDR3 loop spans 13 amino acids.

This clonotype was counted many times. The chain has TRBV6-6 and TRBJ1-1; TRBD1 agrees at 10 bases. V shed 6 bases and J 3 bases; nucleotides not matched to a gene: 13. The germline V gene encodes CDR1 MNHNY and CDR2 SVGAGI (reference sequence). The CDR3 is 17 amino acids. CDR3 sequence (DNA): TGTGCCAGCAGCCAGGGGACAGGGGCGTCGAGGGACACTGAAGCTTTCTTT. Its protein is CASSQGTGASRDTEAFF.

The chain combines TRBV30 with TRBJ1-5; maybe TRBD1 (5 bases). Trimming cost V 2 bases and J 4 bases, with 12 bases left between them. The V gene's germline CDR1 is GTSNPN and CDR2 SVGIG (reference sequence). The CDR3 consists of 14 residues. Written as DNA, the CDR3 is TGTGCCTGGAGTCCGACAGCAATGAATCAGCCCCAGCATTTT. Translated: CAWSPTAMNQPQHF.

This clonotype showed up just once. Its ends do not fully match the called genes, so a read error is possible. The CDR3 DNA follows: TGTGCCGGCAGCTTCGGCGGGGCCCACACAGATACGCAGTATTTT. Translating gives CAGSFGGAHTDTQYF. The chain carries TRBV7-2 and TRBJ2-3; possible D gene TRBD2, 6 bases. CDR1 SGHTA and CDR2 FQGNSA come from the germline V gene. The CDR3 extends over 15 amino acids.

This clonotype was counted many times. The CDR3 loop reads CASSYRGRGDTQYF. For the CDR3, the DNA is TGTGCCAGCAGTTATAGGGGGCGCGGAGATACGCAGTATTTT. J is TRBJ2-3 and V is TRBV6-5; 7 bases agree with TRBD1. After removal of 3 bases from V and 5 bases from J, the junction contained 5 bases not matched to a gene. Germline CDR1 and CDR2: MNHEY and SVGAGI. The CDR3 is made up of 14 amino acids.

This clonotype has only a few counts. V usage is TRBV7-6 and J usage is TRBJ2-5; D is ambiguous. The CDR3 extends over 12 amino acids. Germline V gives CDR1 SGHVS, CDR2 FNYEAQ. V lost 5 bases, J lost 4 bases, and 8 bases lay in between. The CDR3 DNA sequence: TGTGCCAGCAGCCAGACCCCAGAGACCCAGTACTTC. It codes for CASSQTPETQYF.

The chain uses TRBV6-2 or TRBV6-3 and TRBJ2-1; D may be TRBD2 (5 bases). Between the trimmed V and J ends, which lost 6 bases and 3 bases, there was a span of 15 bases. Germline lookup yields CDR1 MNHEY and CDR2 SVGEGT. CDR3 length equals 15 residues. The CDR3 region is CASRRSGAGYNEQFF. DNA of the CDR3: TGTGCCAGCAGAAGGAGCGGAGCAGGCTACAATGAGCAGTTCTTC.

This clonotype was detected a few times. The chain is built from TRBV7-9 and TRBJ1-4, with D possibly TRBD1 on 5 matching bases. Germline V lookup: CDR1 SEHNR, CDR2 FQNEAQ (reference sequence). CDR3 length: 14 residues. V shed 5 bases and J shed 3 bases, with 10 bases lying between them. The CDR3 loop reads CASSRGGANEKLFF. For the CDR3, the DNA is TGTGCCAGCAGCCGTGGGGGAGCTAATGAAAAACTGTTTTTT.

The chain combines TRBV4-1 with TRBJ2-7; D not resolved. V was pared by 0 bases and J by 3 bases, with 12 bases between. Germline V CDR1 and CDR2: MGHRA, YSYEKL. This CDR3 has 15 residues. The chain's CDR3 is CASSQEYEAFYEQYF. CDR3 sequence (DNA): TGCGCCAGCAGCCAAGAATACGAGGCCTTCTACGAGCAGTACTTC.

This chain connects TRBV10-3 to TRBJ2-2; TRBD2 matches at 7 bases. Germline CDR1 and CDR2: ENHRY and SYGVKD. The length of the CDR3 is 14 residues. The ends lost 6 bases at V and 3 bases at J; junction bases unmatched: 4. The CDR3 bases are TGTGCCATCAGGCCGGGGAGGGACACCGGGGAGCTGTTTTTT. Its protein product is CAIRPGRDTGELFF.

This clonotype was counted ten times or more. V usage is TRBV12-3 or TRBV12-4 and J usage is TRBJ2-7; the D gene is possibly TRBD2 (5 bases). The CDR3 is made up of 14 amino acids. Trimming shortened V by 4 bases and J by 3 bases, and 13 bases separated the two germline ends. The CDR3 loop reads CASSSGGTHYEQYF. The CDR3 nucleotides are TGTGCCAGCAGTTCCGGAGGTACCCACTACGAGCAGTACTTC.

The V call is TRBV6-5, the J call TRBJ1-2, with a weak D call TRBD1 (5 bases). CDR3 length equals 15 residues. The germline V gene encodes CDR1 MNHEY and CDR2 SVGAGI. V lost 2 bases and J lost 8, with 18 bases in between. CDR3 in amino acids: CASSYTGTAFGGYTF. As DNA, the CDR3 is TGTGCCAGCAGTTACACCGGGACCGCCTTCGGGGGCTACACCTTC.

In its sample, this clonotype was seen a few times. The chain uses TRBV7-2 and TRBJ2-5; 7 bases are shared with TRBD2. V shed 2 bases, J shed 3 bases, and the junction held 12 bases outside the gene matches. The CDR3 contains 17 residues. Germline CDR1 SGHTA, CDR2 FQGNSA. The CDR3 spells CASSLMSSGPSKETQYF. In nucleotides, the CDR3 is TGTGCCAGCAGCTTAATGTCTAGCGGCCCTTCTAAAGAGACCCAGTACTTC. The full variable domain, completed using reference TRBV7-2 and TRBJ2-5, is GAGVSQSPSNKVTEKGKDVELRCDPISGHTALYWYRQSLGQGLEFLIYFQGNSAPDKSGLPSDRFSAERTGGSVSTLTIQRTQQEDSAVYLCASSLMSSGPSKETQYFGPGTRLLVL.

This clonotype was recorded at least ten times. Written as DNA, the CDR3 is TGTGCCACCAGCACGTCGCGTCGGGGAACCTACGAGCAGTACTTC. Its translation is CATSTSRRGTYEQYF. The chain joins TRBV15 to TRBJ2-7; D might be TRBD2 (5 bases). Germline values: CDR1 LNHNV, CDR2 YYDKDF (reference sequence). This CDR3 has 15 residues. V lost 4 bases to trimming and J lost 2 bases, with 15 bases between them.

V usage is TRBV12-3 or TRBV12-4 and J usage is TRBJ1-1, with unresolved D. Trimming left V 7 bases short and J 5 bases short, with 14 bases between. The CDR3 has 13 residues. The CDR3 loop reads CASIPGYRTEAFF. The DNA for the CDR3 is TGTGCCAGCATCCCGGGGTATCGGACTGAAGCTTTCTTT.

This chain links TRBV20-1 with TRBJ2-7; no reliable D call. The V gene's germline CDR1 is DFQATT and CDR2 SNEGSKA (reference sequence). Trimming shortened V by 5 bases and J by 5 bases, and 19 bases separated the two germline ends. CDR3 length equals 14 residues. The CDR3 bases are TGCAGTGCTCCCTCCTCCTTAGGAATCGACGAGCAGTACTTC. Residues: CSAPSSLGIDEQYF.

V usage is TRBV19 and J usage is TRBJ2-2; the D is unclear. Per germline, CDR1 LNHDA and CDR2 SQIVND (reference sequence). The CDR3 length is 14 residues. V dropped 7 bases and J dropped 0 bases, with 9 bases sitting between them. The CDR3 DNA reads as TGTGCCAGTACCGGAACTGCGAACACCGGGGAGCTGTTTTTT. It is translated as CASTGTANTGELFF.

At least ten counts were recorded for this clonotype. The chain couples TRBV27 to TRBJ2-7; no reliable D call. V was shortened by 8 bases and J by 6 bases, with 17 bases between the two germline ends. The CDR3 covers 13 residues. Germline CDR1 reads MNHEY; CDR2 reads SMNVEV (reference sequence). The CDR3 here is CASRSGGVGEQYF. CDR3 DNA: TGTGCCAGCCGCTCAGGTGGGGTCGGCGAGCAGTACTTC.

This clonotype was counted between two and nine times. The genes are TRBV7-2 and TRBJ2-6; D remains ambiguous. Trimming cost V 2 bases and J 0 bases, with 5 bases left between them. In germline, CDR1 is SGHTA, CDR2 FQGNSA. CDR3 size: 15 residues. In DNA, the CDR3 is TGTGCCAGCAGCTTAAAGCCCTCTGGGGCCAACGTCCTGACTTTC. Protein: CASSLKPSGANVLTF.

This clonotype has a handful of counts. This chain joins TRBV11-2 and TRBJ2-3; D remains unclear. The CDR3 extends over 12 amino acids. CDR1 is SGHAT, CDR2 FQNNGV, per germline. V was cut by 2 bases and J by 5 bases, with 5 bases left in between. Written as DNA, the CDR3 is TGTGCCAGCAGCTTAATGCTAGATACGCAGTATTTT. Its protein is CASSLMLDTQYF.

This clonotype was seen repeatedly, ten times or more. The chain links TRBV18 to TRBJ1-1; D unclear. The CDR3 has 13 residues. The V gene's germline CDR1 is KGHSH and CDR2 LQKENI. Trimming pared 2 bases from V and 8 bases from J, leaving 12 bases between. CDR3 bases: TGTGCCAGCTCACCAGATTATGGCCTAGAAGCTTTCTTT. It yields the protein CASSPDYGLEAFF. The full variable domain, completed using reference TRBV18 and TRBJ1-1, is NAGVMQNPRHLVRRRGQEARLRCSPMKGHSHVYWYRQLPEEGLKFMVYLQKENIIDESGMPKERFSAEFPKEGPSILRIQQVVRGDSAAYFCASSPDYGLEAFFGQGTRLTVV.

V usage is TRBV6-2 or TRBV6-3 and J usage is TRBJ1-5; unclear D gene. V shed 1 base and J shed 6 bases, with 4 bases lying between them. Germline-derived CDR1 and CDR2 are MNHEY and SVGEGT. The CDR3 has 12 residues. The CDR3 DNA reads as TGTGCCAGCAGTTACTACGGTCAGCCCCAGCATTTT. The encoded protein is CASSYYGQPQHF.